This T cell receptor beta chain was found in a study of early T cells in non-severe SARS-CoV-2 infection. This clonotype showed up just a few times. Each CDR3 protein gets one entry after TCRdb re-called the 5' RACE reads with MiXCR. The data show tens of thousands of distinct CDR3 sequences, 5% to 6% seen once. J gave up 4 bases and V 8 bases, and 10 bases lay outside the gene matches. There are 14 residues in the CDR3. The germline V gene encodes CDR1 MDHEN and CDR2 SYDVKM. The sequenced sample consisted of whole blood. The TCR sequence derives from an adult who was a healthcare worker with PCR-confirmed SARS-CoV-2 infection or an uninfected control (not recorded which). The rearrangement links TRBV28 to TRBJ2-7; TRBD2 matches at 8 bases. CDR3 coding DNA: TGTGCCAGCCGGGGGCCTAGCGGGCTTTACGAGCAGTACTTC. This translates into CASRGPSGLYEQYF.